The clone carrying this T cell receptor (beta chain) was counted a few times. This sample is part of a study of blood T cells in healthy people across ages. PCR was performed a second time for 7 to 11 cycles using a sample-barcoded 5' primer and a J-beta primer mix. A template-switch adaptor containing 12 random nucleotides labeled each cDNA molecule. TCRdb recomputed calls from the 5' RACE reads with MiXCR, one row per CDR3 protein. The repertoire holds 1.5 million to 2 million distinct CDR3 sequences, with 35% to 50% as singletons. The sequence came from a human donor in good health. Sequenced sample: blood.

CDR3 nucleotides: TGTGCCAGCAGTTACTCAGGACCTCGCAATCAGCCCCAGCATTTT. Encoded protein: CASSYSGPRNQPQHF. The J gene is TRBJ1-5, the V gene TRBV6-5; D unresolved. CDR1 is MNHEY, CDR2 SVGAGI, per germline. With 0 bases removed from V and 2 bases from J, the gap between germline ends came to 8 bases. This CDR3 contains 15 residues.